Listed here are 28 T cell receptor beta chains from one sample, sequenced in a study of cytomegalovirus exposure and HLA in healthy donors. The study ran its PCR with 60 Vbeta and 13 Jbeta primers. The table came from immunoSEQ multiplex PCR; TCRdb's copy has only in-frame clones and leaves some out. The top ten hold 3% of the sample, which has 150,000 to 200,000 clones, about 81% seen once. The sequencing sample was made of PBMCs. Receptors originate from a woman between 50 and 59 years old in good health and CMV-seropositive.

This sequence joins TRBV5-6 and TRBJ2-7; TRBD1 is a possible D gene (5 bases). This CDR3 contains 14 residues. Trimming shortened V by 0 bases and J by 1 base, and 8 bases separated the two germline ends. Germline CDR1 is SGHDT and CDR2 is YYEEEE. The CDR3 region is CASSLGGRSYEQYF. CDR3 DNA sequence: TGTGCCAGCAGCTTGGGGGGCCGTTCCTACGAGCAGTACTTC.

CDR3: CASSIVWGPGDTQYF. Here the CDR3 DNA reads TGTGCCAGTAGTATAGTATGGGGGCCGGGGGATACGCAGTATTTT. The chain combines TRBV19 with TRBJ2-3; D is perhaps TRBD1 (6 bases). Germline CDR1 is LNHDA and CDR2 is SQIVND (reference sequence). CDR3 size: 15 residues. The V and J ends lost 1 base and 6 bases respectively, with 14 bases between them.

This clone showed up just a few times. The V call is TRBV7-9, the J call TRBJ2-7; possible D gene TRBD1, 5 bases. The CDR3 sequence is 13 residues long. Germline V lookup: CDR1 SEHNR, CDR2 FQNEAQ (reference sequence). V was shortened by 5 bases and J by 2 bases, with 10 bases between the two germline ends. The CDR3 loop is CASSPKGPYEQYF. For the CDR3, the DNA is TGTGCCAGCAGCCCAAAGGGGCCCTACGAGCAGTACTTC.

This clone was seen a few times. V gene TRBV5-1 combines with J gene TRBJ1-2; D possibly corresponds to TRBD1 (5 bases). The CDR3 extends over 14 amino acids. Germline CDR1 is SGHRS and CDR2 is YFSETQ. The V gene lost 4 bases and the J gene lost 5 bases, with 15 bases spanning the gap. Written as DNA, the CDR3 is TGCGCCAGCAGCATACAGGAGCCCCTATATGGCTACACCTTC. Translating it yields CASSIQEPLYGYTF.

In its sample, this clone was seen a few times. The chain joins TRBV19 to TRBJ1-1, with D unresolved. V dropped 4 bases and J dropped 3 bases, with 9 bases sitting between them. This CDR3 is 13 amino acids long. Germline CDR1 reads LNHDA; CDR2 reads SQIVND (reference sequence). The CDR3, as DNA: TGTGCCAGTAGTACGTTTGAGTACACTGAAGCTTTCTTT. It translates to CASSTFEYTEAFF.

The chain employs TRBV10-3 and TRBJ2-3; no clear D. The CDR3 length is 11 residues. Trimming pared 3 bases from V and 5 bases from J, leaving 3 bases between. The germline V gene has CDR1 ENHRY and CDR2 SYGVKD. The chain's CDR3 is CAISDLDTQYF. The CDR3 nucleotides read TGTGCCATCAGTGACCTAGATACGCAGTATTTT.

The rearrangement links TRBV7-9 to TRBJ1-1, with 9 bases identical to TRBD1. Germline loops: CDR1 SEHNR, CDR2 FQNEAQ (reference sequence). This CDR3 contains 15 residues. Unmatched junction bases numbered 5, after V lost 5 bases and J lost 1 base. The CDR3 sequence is CASSVLQGANTEAFF. CDR3 coding DNA: TGTGCCAGCAGCGTACTACAGGGGGCGAACACTGAAGCTTTCTTT. Based on the CDR3 plus reference TRBV7-9 and TRBJ1-1, the full variable domain is DTGVSQNPRHKITKRGQNVTFRCDPISEHNRLYWYRQTLGQGPEFLTYFQNEAQLEKSRLLSDRFSAERPKGSFSTLEIQRTEQGDSAMYLCASSVLQGANTEAFFGQGTRLTVV.

The table lists this clone with a few counts. The sample carries other DNA sequences with the same CDR3. The chain employs TRBV29-1 and TRBJ2-1; D may be TRBD1 (8 bases). V lost 7 bases and J lost 4, with 14 bases in between. CDR1 is SQVTM, CDR2 ANQGSEA, per germline. The CDR3 contains 13 residues. CDR3 amino acids: CSGTGGVYNEQFF. Written as DNA, the CDR3 is TGCAGCGGAACAGGGGGGGTATACAATGAGCAGTTCTTC.

The chain has TRBV5-1 and TRBJ2-3, with D perhaps TRBD2 (5 bases). The CDR3 contains 18 residues. CDR1 and CDR2 (germline): SGHRS, YFSETQ. Deletions cut 5 bases from V and 4 bases from J, with 26 bases between. DNA of the CDR3: TGCGCCAGCAGGGACTCAAACATACCCCCAGAGGACGCAGATACGCAGTATTTT. Translated: CASRDSNIPPEDADTQYF.

The chain joins TRBV6-5 to TRBJ2-1; weak D call: TRBD2 (7 bases). Germline CDR1 reads MNHEY; CDR2 reads SVGAGI. The ends were cut back, 2 bases at V and 6 bases at J, with 8 bases in the middle. The CDR3 is made up of 13 amino acids. CDR3 loop: CASSYGGANEQFF. CDR3 bases: TGTGCCAGCAGTTACGGGGGGGCCAATGAGCAGTTCTTC.

CDR3 bases: TGTGCCAGCAGCCAAAACCGGGACCTCCACTTT. It yields the protein CASSQNRDLHF. This rearrangement joins TRBV11-2 to TRBJ1-6, with no clear D. Germline V gives CDR1 SGHAT, CDR2 FQNNGV. Trimming removed 5 bases at V and 15 bases at J, with 11 bases between. This CDR3 comprises 11 residues.

The DNA of the CDR3 is TGTGCCAGCAGGGACCTCCCAGGGGAGCAGTACTTC. It encodes CASRDLPGEQYF. The genes are TRBV6-6 and TRBJ2-7; D possibly corresponds to TRBD1 (5 bases). The CDR3 covers 12 residues. Germline assignment: CDR1 MNHNY and CDR2 SVGAGI (reference sequence). Deletions cut 6 bases from V and 7 bases from J, with 13 bases between.

This clone appeared a few times. V usage is TRBV5-1 and J usage is TRBJ1-1, with D perhaps matching TRBD1 (6 bases). The V end was cut by 0 bases, the J end by 5 bases, with 14 bases between. Germline CDR1 SGHRS, CDR2 YFSETQ. The CDR3 contains 15 residues. The CDR3 coding sequence is TGCGCCAGCAGCTTGGTGGGTCAGGGGAAGACTGAAGCTTTCTTT. Amino acid sequence: CASSLVGQGKTEAFF.

This chain links TRBV4-2 with TRBJ2-3; 7 positions match TRBD1. V dropped 4 bases and J dropped 2; count of bases not matched to a gene: 6. This CDR3 has 15 amino acids. Looked up from germline, CDR1 is LGHNA and CDR2 is YNFKEQ. This chain's CDR3 is CASSPRDRHTDTQYF. In DNA form, the CDR3 reads TGTGCCAGCAGCCCACGGGACAGACACACAGATACGCAGTATTTT.

This clone was recorded only once. V usage is TRBV4-1 and J usage is TRBJ1-5; D gene uncertain. Per the germline V gene, CDR1 is MGHRA and CDR2 is YSYEKL. The CDR3 spans 18 residues. Trimming took 1 base from V and 3 from J, leaving 19 bases between them. In DNA form, the CDR3 reads TGCGCCAGCAGCCAAGGTCCCCCTATTCGGCGGGTCAATCAGCCCCAGCATTTT. It is translated as CASSQGPPIRRVNQPQHF.

The chain combines TRBV5-1 with TRBJ1-1; D not resolved. The CDR3 is 12 residues long. V was shortened by 5 bases and J by 3 bases, with 8 bases between the two germline ends. CDR1 and CDR2 from the germline V gene are SGHRS and YFSETQ. This CDR3 is CASRGEDTEAFF. CDR3 DNA: TGCGCCAGCAGAGGAGAGGACACTGAAGCTTTCTTT.

The chain employs TRBV7-9 and TRBJ1-1, with D possibly TRBD1 on 5 matching bases. Deletions cut 6 bases from V and 3 bases from J, with 14 bases between. The germline gives CDR1 SEHNR, CDR2 FQNEAQ (reference sequence). CDR3 length: 14 residues. The CDR3 bases are TGTGCCAGCAGGGGGCCTCGGTGGGACACTGAAGCTTTCTTT. This sequence encodes CASRGPRWDTEAFF.

The chain couples TRBV9 to TRBJ2-1; the D gene is possibly TRBD1 (5 bases). The germline V gene encodes CDR1 SGDLS and CDR2 YYNGEE. V lost 3 bases, J lost 7 bases, and 14 bases lay in between. CDR3 length: 14 residues. The CDR3 nucleotides read TGTGCCAGCAGCGAGGGGCACTATAGGAATGAGCAGTTCTTC. This encodes CASSEGHYRNEQFF.

The CDR3 is CASSVATVHTEAFF. The CDR3 DNA sequence: TGTGCCAGCAGCGTAGCTACGGTGCACACTGAAGCTTTCTTT. V usage is TRBV9 and J usage is TRBJ1-1; D not resolved. This CDR3 comprises 14 residues. The V gene lost 0 bases and the J gene lost 3 bases, with 9 bases spanning the gap. Germline-derived CDR1 and CDR2 are SGDLS and YYNGEE.

The V call is TRBV4-1, the J call TRBJ1-4, with 9 nucleotides matching TRBD1. The CDR3 has 17 residues. CDR1 is MGHRA and CDR2 is YSYEKL in the germline V gene. J was trimmed by 7 bases and V by 1 base; bases with no gene match: 10. Here the CDR3 DNA reads TGCGCCAGCAGCCAAGTATCCTCGGGGACAGGGAGTGAAAAACTGTTTTTT. Protein product: CASSQVSSGTGSEKLFF.

J is TRBJ2-2 and V is TRBV7-9; TRBD2 matches 11 bases. The V segment lost 8 bases and the J segment 6 bases; nucleotides outside the gene matches: 8. The CDR3 contains 15 residues. Germline V lookup: CDR1 SEHNR, CDR2 FQNEAQ (reference sequence). CDR3 coding DNA: TGTGCCAGCGGTCCTAGCGGGGGGTTCGCCGGGGAGCTGTTTTTT. This codes for CASGPSGGFAGELFF.

V gene TRBV30 combines with J gene TRBJ2-5; D gene ambiguous. From germline, CDR1 is GTSNPN and CDR2 SVGIG (reference sequence). CDR3 length: 11 residues. The V gene lost 7 bases and the J gene lost 3 bases, with 9 bases spanning the gap. CDR3 residues: CASSREETQYF. The CDR3 DNA sequence: TGTGCCTCTTCTCGTGAAGAGACCCAGTACTTC. The full variable domain, in which reference TRBV30 and TRBJ2-5 provide the parts outside the CDR3, is SQTIHQWPATLVQPVGSPLSLECTVEGTSNPNLYWYRQAAGRGLQLLFYSVGIGQISSEVPQNLSASRPQDRQFILSSKKLLLSDSGFYLCASSREETQYFGPGTRLLVL.

The chain couples TRBV19 to TRBJ2-7; D possibly corresponds to TRBD1 (5 bases). The V end lost 2 bases, the J end lost 3 bases, and 11 bases lay between the germline ends. The CDR3 sequence is 14 residues long. Germline V CDR1 and CDR2: LNHDA, SQIVND (reference sequence). CDR3 in DNA: TGTGCCAGTAGTATAAGCAACAGGCACTACGAGCAGTACTTC. It codes for CASSISNRHYEQYF.

V gene TRBV29-1 combines with J gene TRBJ2-7, with D possibly being TRBD1 (5 bases). CDR3 length: 12 amino acids. V gave up 7 bases and J gave up 0 bases, with 10 bases separating them. Germline lookup yields CDR1 SQVTM and CDR2 ANQGSEA. The CDR3 sequence: CSGVDTSYEQYF. The CDR3 DNA follows: TGCAGCGGCGTGGACACCTCCTACGAGCAGTACTTC.

The chain combines TRBV7-8 with TRBJ1-5; D perhaps matches TRBD1 (5 bases). V was trimmed by 2 bases and J by 6 bases, leaving 17 bases between them. The CDR3 has 16 residues. Looked up from germline, CDR1 is SGHVS and CDR2 is FQNEAQ. CDR3 nucleotides: TGTGCCAGCAGCTTACAGCGGGGGGTTCAAGGTCAGCCCCAGCATTTT. It codes for CASSLQRGVQGQPQHF.

This sequence joins TRBV15 and TRBJ2-3; D may be TRBD2 (6 bases). CDR3 length equals 11 residues. Germline V gives CDR1 LNHNV, CDR2 YYDKDF (reference sequence). Trimming removed 10 bases at V and 8 bases at J, with 13 bases between. CDR3 sequence reads: CAIRDSSTQYF. Written as DNA, the CDR3 is TGTGCCATCCGGGACTCCAGTACGCAGTATTTT.

This clone has more than one count but fewer than ten. The V call is TRBV11-2, the J call TRBJ1-4, with 9 bases aligning to TRBD1. Per germline, CDR1 SGHAT and CDR2 FQNNGV. The V and J ends lost 4 bases and 8 bases, in that order; junction bases with no gene match: 11. This CDR3 has 16 amino acids. The CDR3 loop is CASSSNYRGRREKLFF. The CDR3 region has the DNA TGTGCCAGCAGCTCCAATTACAGGGGGCGGCGAGAAAAACTGTTTTTT.

Only one count was recorded for this clone. The chain carries TRBV29-1 and TRBJ2-3; TRBD1 matches 8 bases. In germline, CDR1 is SQVTM, CDR2 ANQGSEA. This CDR3 region has 13 residues. V dropped 4 bases and J dropped 3; count of bases not matched to a gene: 3. This chain's CDR3 is CSVGTGRTDTQYF. CDR3 coding DNA: TGCAGCGTTGGGACAGGGCGGACAGATACGCAGTATTTT.